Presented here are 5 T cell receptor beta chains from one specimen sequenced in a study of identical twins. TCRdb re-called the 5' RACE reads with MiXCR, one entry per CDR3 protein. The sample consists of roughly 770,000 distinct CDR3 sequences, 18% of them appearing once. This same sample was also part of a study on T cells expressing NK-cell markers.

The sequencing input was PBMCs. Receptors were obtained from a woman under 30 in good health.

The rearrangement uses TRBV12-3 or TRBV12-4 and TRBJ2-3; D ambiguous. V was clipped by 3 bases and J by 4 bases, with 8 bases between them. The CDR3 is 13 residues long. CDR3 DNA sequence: TGTGCCAGCAGTTTTAATATGGCAGATACGCAGTATTTT. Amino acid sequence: CASSFNMADTQYF.

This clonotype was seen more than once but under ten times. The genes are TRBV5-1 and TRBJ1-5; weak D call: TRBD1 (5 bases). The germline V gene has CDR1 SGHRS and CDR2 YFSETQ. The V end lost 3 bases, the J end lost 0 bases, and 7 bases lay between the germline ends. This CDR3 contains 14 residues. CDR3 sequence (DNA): TGCGCCAGCAGCTGGGGGGATAGCAATCAGCCCCAGCATTTT. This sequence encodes CASSWGDSNQPQHF.

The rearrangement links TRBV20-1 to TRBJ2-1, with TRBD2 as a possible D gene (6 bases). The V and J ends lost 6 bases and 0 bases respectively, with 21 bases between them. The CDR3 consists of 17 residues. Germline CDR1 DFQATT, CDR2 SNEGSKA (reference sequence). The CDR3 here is CSAHGAIAEHSYNEQFF. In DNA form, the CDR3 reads TGCAGTGCGCACGGGGCGATAGCGGAACACTCCTACAATGAGCAGTTCTTC.

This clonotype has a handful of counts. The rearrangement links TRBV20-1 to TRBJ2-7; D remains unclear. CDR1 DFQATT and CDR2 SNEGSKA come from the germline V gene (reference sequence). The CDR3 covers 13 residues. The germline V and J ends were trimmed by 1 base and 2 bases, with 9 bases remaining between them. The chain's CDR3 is CSARGLATYEQYF. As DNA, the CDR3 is TGCAGTGCTAGAGGATTGGCAACCTACGAGCAGTACTTC.

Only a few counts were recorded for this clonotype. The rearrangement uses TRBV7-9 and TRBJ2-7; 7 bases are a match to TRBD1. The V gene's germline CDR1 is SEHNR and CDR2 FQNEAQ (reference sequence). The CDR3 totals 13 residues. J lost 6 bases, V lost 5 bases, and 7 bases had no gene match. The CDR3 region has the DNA TGTGCCAGCAGCGCCAATACAGGGGTCGAGCAGTACTTC. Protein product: CASSANTGVEQYF.